These 30 T cell receptor beta chains originate from one sample sequenced in a study of early T cells in non-severe SARS-CoV-2 infection. TCRdb re-called the 5' RACE reads through MiXCR, storing one row per CDR3 protein. The table lists roughly 53,000 distinct CDR3 sequences, roughly 8.7% of them singletons, with approximately 4% in the top ten. This specimen consisted of whole blood, obtained at baseline. These receptors were taken from an adult who was a healthcare worker with PCR-confirmed SARS-CoV-2 infection or an uninfected control (not recorded which).

This clonotype was found a few times. The chain recombines TRBV3-1 with TRBJ1-5, with D tentatively TRBD1 (6 bases). V gave up 1 base and J gave up 7 bases, with 20 bases separating them. This CDR3 is 17 amino acids long. The germline CDR1 and CDR2 sequences are LGHDT and YNNKEL (reference sequence). The CDR3 sequence is CASSQGIPRTVLQPQHF. The CDR3 nucleotides read TGTGCCAGCAGCCAAGGGATACCGCGGACAGTCCTACAGCCCCAGCATTTT. The full variable domain, in which reference TRBV3-1 and TRBJ1-5 provide the parts outside the CDR3, is DTAVSQTPKYLVTQMGNDKSIKCEQNLGHDTMYWYKQDSKKFLKIMFSYNNKELIINETVPNRFSPKSPDKAHLNLHINSLELGDSAVYFCASSQGIPRTVLQPQHFGDGTRLSIL.

This clonotype was counted ten times or more. This rearrangement joins TRBV20-1 to TRBJ2-5; D gene ambiguous. Germline V CDR1 and CDR2: DFQATT, SNEGSKA (reference sequence). V was shortened by 2 bases and J by 5 bases, with 12 bases between the two germline ends. The length of the CDR3 is 13 residues. For the CDR3, the DNA is TGCAGTGCTAGATGGGCAGCTGGGGAGACCCAGTACTTC. Its protein is CSARWAAGETQYF.

The sample holds many counts of this clonotype. V gene TRBV5-4 combines with J gene TRBJ2-7; D is unresolved. The ends were cut back, 0 bases at V and 6 bases at J, with 7 bases in the middle. The CDR3 is 12 residues long. Germline V gene data show CDR1 as SGHNT and CDR2 as YYREEE (reference sequence). The CDR3 DNA reads TGTGCCAGCAGCTTGGAGGCAGGCGAGCAGTACTTC. It translates to CASSLEAGEQYF.

This rearrangement joins TRBV12-5 to TRBJ2-7; D ambiguous. Germline assignment: CDR1 LGHNT and CDR2 FRNRAP. The CDR3 spans 12 residues. Between the trimmed V and J ends, which lost 2 bases and 3 bases, there was a span of 5 bases. CDR3 coding DNA: TGTGCTAGTGGTTTGTACAGCTACGAGCAGTACTTC. Protein: CASGLYSYEQYF.

The table lists this clonotype with a few counts. This chain joins TRBV28 and TRBJ2-1, with 13 bases identical to TRBD2. CDR1 MDHEN and CDR2 SYDVKM come from the germline V gene. The CDR3 length is 18 residues. Trimming took 5 bases from V and 5 from J; bases not matched to a gene: 12. CDR3 coding DNA: TGTGCCAGCAGTAACCCACGCGGACTAGCGGGAGAGAACAATGAGCAGTTCTTC. Translation gives CASSNPRGLAGENNEQFF. The complete variable domain, with remaining parts taken from reference TRBV28 and TRBJ2-1, reads DVKVTQSSRYLVKRTGEKVFLECVQDMDHENMFWYRQDPGLGLRLIYFSYDVKMKEKGDIPEGYSVSREKKERFSLILESASTNQTSMYLCASSNPRGLAGENNEQFFGPGTRLTVL.

This clonotype appeared a few times. The V gene is TRBV10-3, the J gene TRBJ2-1; the D gene is possibly TRBD2 (5 bases). The CDR3 length is 16 residues. The germline gives CDR1 ENHRY, CDR2 SYGVKD. The V end was cut by 0 bases, the J end by 4 bases, with 13 bases between. CDR3 nucleotides: TGTGCCATCAGTGAGTCGAGAGGGTTCTCGTACAATGAGCAGTTCTTC. Translating it yields CAISESRGFSYNEQFF.

This clonotype turned up a few times. The gene calls are TRBV30 and TRBJ2-3; the match to TRBD2 covers 9 bases. Unmatched junction bases numbered 8, after V lost 5 bases and J lost 5 bases. CDR1 GTSNPN and CDR2 SVGIG come from the germline V gene (reference sequence). This CDR3 is built from 14 residues. The CDR3 DNA reads TGTGCCTGGGGGCGGGGGGGAGAGTTAGATACGCAGTATTTT. This gives the protein CAWGRGGELDTQYF.

CDR3 sequence: CASSPWGGQNYGYTF. In DNA, the CDR3 is TGTGCCAGCAGCCCCTGGGGGGGTCAAAACTATGGCTACACCTTC. This sequence joins TRBV3-1 and TRBJ1-2; a possible D gene is TRBD1 (5 bases). Germline lookup yields CDR1 LGHDT and CDR2 YNNKEL (reference sequence). The CDR3 consists of 15 residues. Trimming pared 4 bases from V and 2 bases from J, leaving 14 bases between.

This clonotype was observed a handful of times. V gene TRBV12-3 or TRBV12-4 combines with J gene TRBJ1-1; no clear D gene. Trimming took off 6 bases at V and 1 base at J, with 9 bases between the two ends. The CDR3 is 13 amino acids. CDR3 sequence reads: CASRPTRNTEAFF. Written as DNA, the CDR3 is TGTGCCAGCAGGCCCACACGGAACACTGAAGCTTTCTTT.

V is TRBV28 and J is TRBJ2-6; D gene unclear. CDR1 and CDR2 from the germline V gene are MDHEN and SYDVKM. The germline V and J ends were trimmed by 5 bases and 4 bases, with 12 bases remaining between them. The CDR3 has 15 residues. The CDR3, as DNA: TGTGCCAGCAGTAATCACAGAGCCGGGGCCAACGTCCTGACTTTC. Its protein product is CASSNHRAGANVLTF. The full variable domain, completed using reference TRBV28 and TRBJ2-6, is DVKVTQSSRYLVKRTGEKVFLECVQDMDHENMFWYRQDPGLGLRLIYFSYDVKMKEKGDIPEGYSVSREKKERFSLILESASTNQTSMYLCASSNHRAGANVLTFGAGSRLTVL.

The table lists this clonotype with a few counts. The genes are TRBV4-2 and TRBJ2-3; maybe TRBD1 (6 bases). Germline V CDR1 and CDR2: LGHNA, YNFKEQ. This CDR3 is built from 16 residues. Trimming stripped 0 bases from V and 0 bases from J, with 10 bases between. CDR3 sequence: CASSQEGGASTDTQYF. In DNA, the CDR3 is TGTGCCAGCAGCCAAGAAGGGGGTGCAAGCACAGATACGCAGTATTTT.

This clonotype was detected many times. This chain uses TRBV6-1 with TRBJ2-7; 10 bases map to TRBD1. Germline lookup yields CDR1 MNHNS and CDR2 SASEGT. The V and J ends lost 6 bases and 5 bases, in that order; junction bases with no gene match: 13. This CDR3 is 16 amino acids long. The CDR3 DNA reads as TGTGCCAGCAGATCCGGGACAGGGGAACTAGGCCACGAGCAGTACTTC. It codes for CASRSGTGELGHEQYF.

This clonotype has just a few counts. The rearrangement joins TRBV11-2 to TRBJ2-7; TRBD2 is a possible D gene (5 bases). Germline V gene sequence: CDR1 SGHAT, CDR2 FQNNGV. This CDR3 has 13 amino acids. Deletions cut 3 bases from V and 6 bases from J, with 12 bases between. The CDR3 nucleotides read TGTGCCAGCAGCTTCAGCGGTACACCCGAGCAGTACTTC. Translating it yields CASSFSGTPEQYF.

This clonotype showed up just a few times. The germline gene is not matched at one end of the junction; a read error may be the cause. The chain uses TRBV5-1 and TRBJ2-3, with 8 bases lining up with TRBD1. This CDR3 contains 15 residues. In germline, CDR1 is SGHRS, CDR2 YFSETQ. DNA of the CDR3: TGCGCCAGCACCTTGACAGGGGTCCGGGCAGATACGCAGTATTTT. The encoded protein is CASTLTGVRADTQYF.

There are a few counts of this clonotype. The gene calls are TRBV19 and TRBJ2-1; TRBD2 is a possible D gene (5 bases). The germline gives CDR1 LNHDA, CDR2 SQIVND (reference sequence). V lost 3 bases and J lost 0, with 9 bases in between. The CDR3 runs to 15 residues. The CDR3: CASSIEGSSYNEQFF. In nucleotides, the CDR3 is TGTGCCAGTAGTATCGAGGGAAGCTCCTACAATGAGCAGTTCTTC.

In this sample, this clonotype turned up a few times. The gene calls are TRBV20-1 and TRBJ1-3, with D tentatively TRBD1 (6 bases). V was pared by 5 bases and J by 2 bases, with 19 bases between. The CDR3 covers 16 residues. Germline V gene data show CDR1 as DFQATT and CDR2 as SNEGSKA (reference sequence). The CDR3 spells CSASSKGVLAGNTIYF. CDR3 DNA: TGCAGTGCTTCTAGCAAGGGGGTACTTGCTGGAAACACCATATATTTT.

This clonotype showed up many times. The gene calls are TRBV6-1 and TRBJ2-7; D is possibly TRBD2 (5 bases). Deletions cut 2 bases from V and 0 bases from J, with 8 bases between. Germline V gives CDR1 MNHNS, CDR2 SASEGT. The CDR3 length is 14 residues. The CDR3 is CASSESGSSYEQYF. The CDR3 nucleotides read TGTGCCAGCAGTGAATCGGGAAGCTCCTACGAGCAGTACTTC.

The chain is built from TRBV19 and TRBJ1-1, with D unresolved. CDR3 size: 14 residues. V dropped 7 bases and J dropped 7 bases, with 19 bases sitting between them. The germline gives CDR1 LNHDA, CDR2 SQIVND (reference sequence). The CDR3 bases are TGTGCCAGTACCCGAACCGAGGGCCGGAATGAAGCTTTCTTT. Protein sequence: CASTRTEGRNEAFF.

About this clonotype itself: The germline gene is not matched at one end of the junction; a read error may be the cause. The chain joins TRBV12-3 or TRBV12-4 to TRBJ2-5; the match to TRBD1 covers 9 bases. The CDR3 covers 12 residues. CDR3 in DNA: TGCTCCGGGACAGGGTGGGAGGAGACCCAGTACTTC. Protein product: CSGTGWEETQYF.

This clonotype was counted many times. The rearrangement links TRBV2 to TRBJ2-5; D remains ambiguous. Trimming removed 4 bases at V and 3 bases at J, with 6 bases between. CDR3 length equals 12 residues. Germline V gene lookup returns CDR1 SNHLY and CDR2 FYNNEI. The CDR3 nucleotides read TGTGCCAGCAGTGTCATAGAAGAGACCCAGTACTTC. This gives the protein CASSVIEETQYF.

This clonotype was found a few times. This chain uses TRBV2 with TRBJ1-5; tentatively, D is TRBD1 (5 bases). V was pared by 0 bases and J by 4 bases, with 13 bases between. CDR1 and CDR2 (germline): SNHLY, FYNNEI. The CDR3 is made up of 16 amino acids. Written as DNA, the CDR3 is TGTGCCAGCAGTGAAGCGTTTAATGAGGGGAATCAGCCCCAGCATTTT. This gives the protein CASSEAFNEGNQPQHF.

This clonotype was detected only a few times. The J gene is TRBJ2-3, the V gene TRBV29-1; no clear D. The CDR3 is made up of 13 amino acids. The germline gives CDR1 SQVTM, CDR2 ANQGSEA. Trimming removed 7 bases from V and 2 bases from J, with 13 bases in between. CDR3 sequence (DNA): TGCAGCGCTGGTGGCAAGAACACAGATACGCAGTATTTT. It yields the protein CSAGGKNTDTQYF.

This clonotype showed up many times. This chain links TRBV10-3 with TRBJ2-7; 9 nucleotides match TRBD2. Germline V gene sequence: CDR1 ENHRY, CDR2 SYGVKD. The CDR3 is made up of 15 amino acids. V was clipped by 6 bases and J by 2 bases; unmatched bases: 8. The CDR3 loop reads CAISEGTSMTYEQYF. DNA of the CDR3: TGTGCCATCAGCGAAGGGACTAGCATGACCTACGAGCAGTACTTC.

At least ten counts were recorded for this clonotype. The chain has TRBV5-5 and TRBJ1-4, with no clear D. V lost 0 bases, J lost 7 bases, and 13 bases lay in between. There are 15 residues in the CDR3. The germline CDR1 and CDR2 sequences are SGHKS and YYEKEE (reference sequence). CDR3 sequence (DNA): TGTGCCAGCAGCTTGGCTAAGGCCGCGGGTGAAAAACTGTTTTTT. The encoded protein is CASSLAKAAGEKLFF.

This clonotype was detected a few times. CDR3 sequence reads: CASSPGQAEAFF. The CDR3, as DNA: TGTGCCAGCAGCCCGGGACAGGCTGAAGCTTTCTTT. V gene TRBV7-9 combines with J gene TRBJ1-1, with TRBD1 matching 8 bases. Germline CDR1 is SEHNR and CDR2 is FQNEAQ (reference sequence). J was trimmed by 6 bases and V by 5 bases; bases with no gene match: 2. CDR3 length: 12 amino acids.

This sequence joins TRBV2 and TRBJ2-7; 12 nucleotides line up with TRBD2. The length of the CDR3 is 13 residues. Germline V lookup: CDR1 SNHLY, CDR2 FYNNEI. With 10 bases clipped from V and 2 bases from J, the junction kept 3 bases outside the gene matches. CDR3 residues: CAMGLAGAYEQYF. DNA for the CDR3: TGTGCCATGGGACTAGCGGGTGCCTACGAGCAGTACTTC.

This clonotype was observed a handful of times. This chain uses TRBV12-3 or TRBV12-4 with TRBJ2-3; D uncertain. This CDR3 region has 15 residues. V lost 2 bases and J 3 bases, leaving 12 bases between the germline ends. Here the CDR3 DNA reads TGTGCCAGCAGTTTACTACTCAAGGGAACAGATACGCAGTATTTT. Translating gives CASSLLLKGTDTQYF.

V usage is TRBV27 and J usage is TRBJ2-7; D gene ambiguous. Germline lookup yields CDR1 MNHEY and CDR2 SMNVEV (reference sequence). There are 14 residues in the CDR3. The V end lost 0 bases, the J end lost 3 bases, and 9 bases lay between the germline ends. CDR3 in amino acids: CASSLSGSDYEQYF. In DNA form, the CDR3 reads TGTGCCAGCAGTTTATCAGGGTCGGACTACGAGCAGTACTTC.

This clonotype was counted only a few times. The chain joins TRBV6-6 to TRBJ1-6, with D unclear. Germline loops: CDR1 MNHNY, CDR2 SVGAGI (reference sequence). Trimming cost V 6 bases and J 5 bases, with 17 bases left between them. This CDR3 has 16 amino acids. CDR3 DNA sequence: TGTGCCAGCAGCCCCCAAGTGGGAACTAATAATTCACCCCTCCACTTT. Its translation is CASSPQVGTNNSPLHF.

This clonotype showed up many times. V is TRBV7-9 and J is TRBJ2-5; 8 bases fit TRBD2. The CDR3 contains 16 residues. The V gene's germline CDR1 is SEHNR and CDR2 FQNEAQ (reference sequence). V lost 5 bases to trimming and J lost 0 bases; unmatched junction nucleotides: 8. This CDR3 reads CASSPSVAGNQETQYF. The CDR3 DNA is TGTGCCAGCAGCCCTTCAGTAGCGGGAAACCAAGAGACCCAGTACTTC. The full variable domain, its missing parts supplied by reference TRBV7-9 and TRBJ2-5, is DTGVSQNPRHKITKRGQNVTFRCDPISEHNRLYWYRQTLGQGPEFLTYFQNEAQLEKSRLLSDRFSAERPKGSFSTLEIQRTEQGDSAMYLCASSPSVAGNQETQYFGPGTRLLVL.